These 27 T cell receptor beta chains were all obtained from the same sample, sequenced in a study of T cell clonotyping in hematopoietic cell transplantation. Using immunoSEQ multiplex PCR, the repertoire was profiled, and TCRdb retains in-frame clones only, with some absent. The sample holds roughly 30,000 clones, about 90% seen once. Sequencing used PBMCs, obtained 100 days after allogeneic stem cell transplant. These receptors were taken from a female patient aged 50 to 60 who had an allogeneic stem cell transplant from a related donor, so the T cells may come from the graft donor. Some clones in this sample may be carry-over from other donors' samples.

There are a few counts of this clone. The chain joins TRBV7-9 to TRBJ1-2; D is perhaps TRBD1 (5 bases). The CDR3 is made up of 14 amino acids. CDR1 and CDR2 (germline): SEHNR, FQNEAQ (reference sequence). V lost 0 bases to trimming and J lost 5 bases, with 10 bases between them. CDR3 region: CASSLAITGYGYTF. The CDR3 DNA sequence: TGTGCCAGCAGCTTAGCTATTACAGGTTATGGCTACACCTTC.

The V gene is TRBV7-3, the J gene TRBJ2-7, with a possible D match to TRBD1 (6 bases). The CDR3 runs 15 residues. In germline, CDR1 is SGHTA, CDR2 FQGTGA. V lost 7 bases and J lost 0, with 16 bases in between. CDR3: CASIPSGQSSYEQYF. The DNA for the CDR3 is TGTGCCAGCATCCCCTCGGGACAAAGCTCCTACGAGCAGTACTTC.

The CDR3 coding sequence is TGTGCCAGCAGCCCCGAGTGGGCTTTAAGCTCCTACAATGAGCAGTTCTTC. Protein product: CASSPEWALSSYNEQFF. V gene TRBV2 combines with J gene TRBJ2-1; D gene ambiguous. V lost 6 bases, J lost 0 bases, and 18 bases lay in between. The CDR3 spans 17 residues. The germline gives CDR1 SNHLY, CDR2 FYNNEI.

Of note for this clone: At the DNA level, this CDR3 is encoded by other sequences in the same sample as well. The chain has TRBV4-1 and TRBJ1-4, with 11 positions matching TRBD1. CDR3 length: 15 residues. Germline CDR1 reads MGHRA; CDR2 reads YSYEKL. Losses at the gene ends were 0 bases for V and 11 bases for J; bases not matched to a gene: 5. This chain's CDR3 is CASSQDRDRGEKLFF. DNA of the CDR3: TGCGCCAGCAGCCAAGATAGGGACAGGGGGGAGAAACTGTTTTTT.

The chain recombines TRBV27 with TRBJ2-3, with 12 bases that match TRBD2. Germline V lookup: CDR1 MNHEY, CDR2 SMNVEV (reference sequence). The V gene end was trimmed by 7 bases and the J gene end by 5 bases; junction bases not matched to a gene: 1. The CDR3 is 13 residues long. CDR3 in DNA: TGTGCCAGCAAACTAGCGGGAGGAGATACGCAGTATTTT. Translation gives CASKLAGGDTQYF.

V is TRBV4-2 and J is TRBJ1-1; 7 bases line up with TRBD1. Germline trimming cut 2 bases from V and 1 base from J; bases unmatched to any gene: 7. CDR1 is LGHNA and CDR2 is YNFKEQ in the germline V gene. The length of the CDR3 is 16 residues. The CDR3 nucleotides read TGTGCCAGCAGCCAATGGGGCGGACAGGCGAACACTGAAGCTTTCTTT. This gives the protein CASSQWGGQANTEAFF.

The rearrangement links TRBV7-2 to TRBJ1-1, with D possibly matching TRBD1 (5 bases). V was shortened by 2 bases and J by 10 bases, with 14 bases between the two germline ends. CDR3 size: 13 residues. In germline, CDR1 is SGHTA, CDR2 FQGNSA. CDR3 amino acids: CASSLNGGLVAFF. CDR3 bases: TGTGCCAGCAGCTTAAACGGGGGGTTGGTAGCTTTCTTT.

The chain couples TRBV4-1 to TRBJ2-3, with 10 bases matching TRBD2. V shed 0 bases, J shed 4 bases, and the junction held 4 bases outside the gene matches. CDR3 length: 16 residues. Germline lookup yields CDR1 MGHRA and CDR2 YSYEKL. CDR3 protein: CASSQEYSGGSDTQYF. The CDR3 nucleotides read TGCGCCAGCAGCCAAGAATATAGCGGGGGGTCAGATACGCAGTATTTT.

This clone was counted once. J is TRBJ1-2 and V is TRBV7-9; D gene uncertain. V shed 5 bases and J shed 4 bases, with 17 bases lying between them. Looked up from germline, CDR1 is SEHNR and CDR2 is FQNEAQ (reference sequence). This CDR3 spans 15 amino acids. CDR3 sequence (DNA): TGTGCCAGCAGCCCTGGGAGCCTGCTTAGCTATGGCTACACCTTC. This translates into CASSPGSLLSYGYTF.

The gene calls are TRBV10-3 and TRBJ2-1; 9 nucleotides align to TRBD1. Germline trimming cut 6 bases from V and 8 bases from J; bases unmatched to any gene: 5. CDR1 and CDR2 from the germline V gene are ENHRY and SYGVKD. The CDR3 has 13 residues. The CDR3 sequence is CAIRIQGADEQFF. The CDR3 DNA follows: TGTGCCATCAGAATACAGGGGGCGGATGAGCAGTTCTTC.

The CDR3 DNA sequence: TGTGCCAGCAGCGTAGAAAGAGACAGCAGCTCCTACGAGCAGTACTTC. The encoded protein is CASSVERDSSSYEQYF. The chain joins TRBV9 to TRBJ2-7; tentatively, D is TRBD1 (5 bases). The ends were cut back, 0 bases at V and 0 bases at J, with 13 bases in the middle. Germline values: CDR1 SGDLS, CDR2 YYNGEE. The CDR3 contains 16 residues.

This clone was detected once. CDR3 loop: CASSTGQFYGYTF. The CDR3 nucleotides are TGCGCCAGCAGCACGGGACAGTTTTATGGCTACACCTTC. V and J are TRBV5-1 and TRBJ1-2, with 7 bases aligning to TRBD1. V lost 4 bases and J lost 5; bases outside the gene matches: 5. This CDR3 has 13 amino acids. Germline V CDR1 and CDR2: SGHRS, YFSETQ.

The rearrangement links TRBV2 to TRBJ2-7; 11 nucleotides align to TRBD1. The CDR3 totals 14 residues. J was trimmed by 3 bases and V by 7 bases; bases with no gene match: 5. Germline-derived CDR1 and CDR2 are SNHLY and FYNNEI. CDR3: CASKGTGGVYEQYF. In DNA, the CDR3 is TGTGCCAGCAAGGGGACAGGGGGGGTCTACGAGCAGTACTTC.

The rearrangement joins TRBV5-6 to TRBJ1-1, with D tentatively TRBD1 (5 bases). Germline V gives CDR1 SGHDT, CDR2 YYEEEE. Trimming shortened V by 3 bases and J by 0 bases, and 9 bases separated the two germline ends. This CDR3 region has 14 residues. The CDR3: CASSYRGLNTEAFF. DNA of the CDR3: TGTGCCAGCAGCTACCGGGGCCTGAACACTGAAGCTTTCTTT.

The V and J genes are TRBV30 and TRBJ2-3; a weak D match, TRBD2 (5 bases). Between the trimmed V and J ends, which lost 4 bases and 0 bases, there was a span of 11 bases. CDR1 and CDR2 from the germline V gene are GTSNPN and SVGIG (reference sequence). CDR3 size: 14 residues. The CDR3 nucleotides read TGTGCCTGGACGGCCGGGGTTAGCACAGATACGCAGTATTTT. Protein product: CAWTAGVSTDTQYF.

The chain has TRBV4-1 and TRBJ1-2; 7 bases line up with TRBD1. CDR3 length: 14 residues. V was clipped by 3 bases and J by 4 bases; unmatched bases: 5. Germline V gives CDR1 MGHRA, CDR2 YSYEKL. This CDR3 is CASSQGQSFYGYTF. The CDR3 DNA sequence: TGCGCCAGCAGCCAGGGACAGTCTTTCTATGGCTACACCTTC.

This clone was observed once. The chain is built from TRBV27 and TRBJ1-1, with D hard to call. Trimming took 4 bases from V and 1 from J, leaving 13 bases between them. This CDR3 is 15 amino acids long. Germline V gene sequence: CDR1 MNHEY, CDR2 SMNVEV (reference sequence). Here the CDR3 reads CASSSPPGRNTEAFF. The DNA for the CDR3 is TGTGCCAGCAGTTCCCCCCCCGGGCGGAACACTGAAGCTTTCTTT.

This chain uses TRBV2 with TRBJ2-5; weak D call: TRBD1 (6 bases). V was pared by 4 bases and J by 5 bases, with 11 bases between. From germline, CDR1 is SNHLY and CDR2 FYNNEI. The CDR3 is 13 residues long. The CDR3 sequence: CASSVRGRETQYF. DNA for the CDR3: TGTGCCAGCAGTGTCAGGGGCCGGGAGACCCAGTACTTC.

This rearrangement joins TRBV2 to TRBJ2-1; possibly TRBD1 or TRBD2 for D (5 bases each). In germline, CDR1 is SNHLY, CDR2 FYNNEI. The length of the CDR3 is 16 residues. Trimming took off 0 bases at V and 2 bases at J, with 11 bases between the two ends. Here the CDR3 DNA reads TGTGCCAGCAGTGAAGCGTTGAGGGGAACCTACAATGAGCAGTTCTTC. Its protein is CASSEALRGTYNEQFF.

The chain recombines TRBV19 with TRBJ1-1; D not resolved. The ends were cut back, 4 bases at V and 0 bases at J, with 12 bases in the middle. The CDR3 totals 15 residues. CDR1 and CDR2 (germline): LNHDA, SQIVND (reference sequence). CDR3 sequence: CASSRSEMLNTEAFF. Here the CDR3 DNA reads TGTGCCAGTAGTAGGTCAGAAATGCTGAACACTGAAGCTTTCTTT. The full variable domain, in which reference TRBV19 and TRBJ1-1 provide the parts outside the CDR3, is DGGITQSPKYLFRKEGQNVTLSCEQNLNHDAMYWYRQDPGQGLRLIYYSQIVNDFQKGDIAEGYSVSREKKESFPLTVTSAQKNPTAFYLCASSRSEMLNTEAFFGQGTRLTVV.

This rearrangement joins TRBV5-4 to TRBJ2-3; the D gene is possibly TRBD1 (6 bases). This CDR3 spans 14 amino acids. V was trimmed by 4 bases and J by 8 bases, leaving 17 bases between them. Germline assignment: CDR1 SGHNT and CDR2 YYREEE (reference sequence). The CDR3 reads CASSTTGSEVTQYF. The CDR3 DNA is TGTGCCAGCAGCACTACAGGGAGTGAGGTTACGCAGTATTTT.

This clone was recorded only once. V gene TRBV6-5 combines with J gene TRBJ2-2, with TRBD1 as a possible D gene (6 bases). This CDR3 comprises 15 residues. V was cut by 6 bases and J by 2 bases, with 13 bases left in between. CDR1 is MNHEY, CDR2 SVGAGI, per germline. CDR3 amino acids: CASRSGTFNTGELFF. The CDR3 nucleotides read TGTGCCAGCAGGTCCGGGACATTTAACACCGGGGAGCTGTTTTTT.

CDR3 sequence: CASSQYGRQNSPLHF. The CDR3 DNA reads TGCGCCAGCAGCCAATACGGACGGCAGAATTCACCCCTCCACTTT. The chain has TRBV4-1 and TRBJ1-6; D ambiguous. V was trimmed by 2 bases and J by 7 bases, leaving 12 bases between them. CDR1 is MGHRA, CDR2 YSYEKL, per germline. This CDR3 is built from 15 residues.

The rearrangement links TRBV7-7 to TRBJ2-5; 8 nucleotides align to TRBD1. The CDR3 is 15 amino acids. V was pared by 4 bases and J by 0 bases, with 4 bases of the junction left unmatched. Germline V lookup: CDR1 SSHAT, CDR2 FNYEAQ (reference sequence). The CDR3 region is CASSSTGVDQETQYF. Written as DNA, the CDR3 is TGTGCCAGCAGCTCGACAGGGGTGGACCAAGAGACCCAGTACTTC.

J is TRBJ1-3 and V is TRBV4-3, with D uncertain. The V gene lost 4 bases and the J gene lost 3 bases, with 13 bases spanning the gap. Germline loops: CDR1 LGHNA, CDR2 YSLEER. The CDR3 extends over 15 amino acids. CDR3 residues: CASSLTPSLGNTIYF. CDR3 in DNA: TGCGCCAGCAGCCTCACCCCCAGCCTTGGAAACACCATATATTTT.

The rearrangement uses TRBV4-3 and TRBJ2-3; 8 bases are a match to TRBD2. After removal of 6 bases from V and 1 base from J, the junction contained 18 bases not matched to a gene. CDR3 length equals 19 residues. The germline V gene has CDR1 LGHNA and CDR2 YSLEER. This CDR3 reads CASSISIGTGGPGTDTQYF. CDR3 coding DNA: TGCGCCAGCAGTATATCAATCGGAACGGGGGGGCCAGGCACAGATACGCAGTATTTT.

J is TRBJ2-7 and V is TRBV6-1; D gene ambiguous. The V gene's germline CDR1 is MNHNS and CDR2 SASEGT. CDR3 length: 13 residues. V shed 6 bases and J shed 7 bases, with 16 bases lying between them. This chain's CDR3 is CASRPPPPQEQYF. Written as DNA, the CDR3 is TGTGCCAGCAGACCTCCCCCCCCACAGGAGCAGTACTTC.